This paragraph reports one TCR beta chain. As yet, its antigen is unknown. There are 13 residues in the CDR3. Per the germline V gene, CDR1 is LGHNA and CDR2 is YNFKEQ. The ends were cut back, 3 bases at V and 1 base at J, with 6 bases in the middle. These data come from a study of blood T cells in healthy people across ages. Study-level findings and limits: Naive CD4+ cells and diversity were both higher in long-lived donors than in aged donors. Diversity of TCR beta per million T cells declined in a roughly linear way with age. It was not known whether donors were CMV positive (a possible confounder of expanded clonotype changes).

A J-beta primer mix and a sample-barcoded 5' primer were used in a second PCR of roughly 7 to 12 cycles. Using its own MiXCR run on the 5' RACE reads, TCRdb lists one record per CDR3 protein. The sample lists about 1.1 million distinct CDR3 sequences; around two fifths were seen once. The chain has TRBV4-2 and TRBJ2-5; D unclear. The clonotype was recovered from a man younger than 35 in good health. The material sequenced was blood. This chain's CDR3 is CASSHAPQETQYF. CDR3 in DNA: TGTGCCAGCAGCCACGCGCCCCAAGAGACCCAGTACTTC.